Listed below are T cell receptor beta chains from one sample, sequenced in a study of T cell repertoires in cytomegalovirus infection. Their target antigens are unknown. In TCRdb, the reads were re-called with MiXCR into one record per CDR3 protein. The data contain more than 45,000 distinct CDR3 sequences, around a fifth of them seen just once; the ten biggest clones take up about two thirds. This sample comprised CD8+ T cells from cultured PBMCs, obtained from culture after CMV antigen stimulation. The receptors originated from a human donor in good health (CMV status not recorded). Some clones in this sample may be carry-over from other donors' samples. Both conserved end residues are part of each CDR3. A D gene is named only where the DNA matches it firmly. The listing skips clone size in some rows; elsewhere it reads once, few, many or a size class.

V,D,J,size,DNA,CDR3
TRBV11-2,-,TRBJ2-7,few,TGTGCCAGCAGCTTAGATCTCTACGAGCAGTACTTC,CASSLDLYEQYF
TRBV7-2,-,TRBJ1-1,-,TGTGCCAGCAGCGTACGGGACGGGGAGACTGAAGCTTTCTTT,CASSVRDGETEAFF
TRBV7-2,-,TRBJ1-2,-,TGTGCCAGCAGCCCCAGGACGGATGGCTACACCTTC,CASSPRTDGYTF
TRBV12-3/TRBV12-4,-,TRBJ1-3,few,TGTGCCAGCAGTTTACGGCGCAGCTCTGGAAACACCATATATTTT,CASSLRRSSGNTIYF
TRBV28,TRBD2,TRBJ2-5,-,TGTGCCAGCAGACTCGGACTAGCGGGACGGGAGACCCAGTACTTC,CASRLGLAGRETQYF
TRBV27,-,TRBJ2-5,-,TGTGCCAGCACTTCGATCTGGCAGGGTCAAGAGACCCAGTACTTC,CASTSIWQGQETQYF
TRBV5-1,-,TRBJ2-2,-,TGCGCCAGCAGCGCCGGGACAAGCACCGGGGAGCTGTTTTTT,CASSAGTSTGELFF
TRBV27,TRBD1,TRBJ1-2,few,TGTGCCAGCAGTTTAGACAGGGCTACCGGCTACACCTTC,CASSLDRATGYTF
TRBV7-2,-,TRBJ2-1,-,TGTGCCAGCAGCCCTATAGGTCGAGGAGCGGCGGACAATGAGCAGTTCTTC,CASSPIGRGAADNEQFF
TRBV10-3,-,TRBJ1-1,few,TGTGCCATCAATTTCGCCCCTAGGGACACTGAAGCTTTCTTT,CAINFAPRDTEAFF
TRBV7-9,-,TRBJ1-5,-,TGTGCCAGCGGCTCTGGGAATCAGCCCCAGCATTTT,CASGSGNQPQHF
TRBV4-3,-,TRBJ2-7,-,TGCGCCAGCGGGGGGGGCCGTTCCTACGAGCAGTACTTC,CASGGGRSYEQYF
TRBV5-4,TRBD2,TRBJ2-1,-,TGTGCCAGCAGCTTGAAGCGGGAGGTTCTCTCCTACAATGAGCAGTTCTTC,CASSLKREVLSYNEQFF
TRBV14,-,TRBJ2-5,few,TGTGCCAGCAGCCGCAACCAGGGTAGAGAGACCCAGTACTTC,CASSRNQGRETQYF
TRBV27,-,TRBJ2-1,-,TGTGCCAGCAGGACAGGATACAATGAGCAGTTCTTC,CASRTGYNEQFF
TRBV19,-,TRBJ1-3,-,TGTGCCAGTAGGACCGTCGGAAACACCATATATTTT,CASRTVGNTIYF
TRBV7-2,-,TRBJ1-2,-,TGTGCCAGCAGCTTAGGGGTGGGGATACATGGCTACACCTTC,CASSLGVGIHGYTF
TRBV7-8,-,TRBJ2-7,-,TGTGCCAGCAGCCATAGCTCCTACGAGCAGTACTTC,CASSHSSYEQYF
TRBV29-1,TRBD1,TRBJ1-2,-,TGCAGCGTCGTTCCGGGACAGGGGTATGGCTACACCTTC,CSVVPGQGYGYTF
TRBV7-2,TRBD2,TRBJ2-4,-,TGTGCCAGCAGCTCCCGGTTTGGGGAGTTGCGGGAGGGGGGTAGAGACATTCAGTACTTC,CASSSRFGELREGGRDIQYF
TRBV19,-,TRBJ1-1,-,TGTGCCAGTTTGAGAGATTTTGAAGCTTTCTTT,CASLRDFEAFF
TRBV12-3/TRBV12-4,-,TRBJ1-6,-,TGTGCCAGCACTAAGGGCAGTTTGGGGCTGGGCTCCTATAATTCACCCCTCCACTTT,CASTKGSLGLGSYNSPLHF
TRBV20-1,-,TRBJ2-7,many,TGCAGTGCTAGAGCATCAAGGACGGTCCACTACGAGCAGTACTTC,CSARASRTVHYEQYF
TRBV19,-,TRBJ1-2,few,TGTGCCAGTAGTATAGATAGCGCGGCTAACTATGGCTACACCTTC,CASSIDSAANYGYTF
TRBV20-1,-,TRBJ2-2,few,TGCAGTGCGAAGGCCTACTTCACCGGGGAGCTGTTTTTT,CSAKAYFTGELFF
TRBV7-2,TRBD2,TRBJ2-7,-,TGTGCCAGCAGCTTAAGATCCCGGACTAGCGCTTTGTACGAGCAGTACTTC,CASSLRSRTSALYEQYF
TRBV28,-,TRBJ1-1,few,TGTGCCACCAAAGTTCCGAAGATGGGCACTGAAGCTTTCTTT,CATKVPKMGTEAFF
TRBV7-9,TRBD1,TRBJ2-7,-,TGTGCCAGCGCCCCGACAGGGCCCGAGCAGTACTTC,CASAPTGPEQYF